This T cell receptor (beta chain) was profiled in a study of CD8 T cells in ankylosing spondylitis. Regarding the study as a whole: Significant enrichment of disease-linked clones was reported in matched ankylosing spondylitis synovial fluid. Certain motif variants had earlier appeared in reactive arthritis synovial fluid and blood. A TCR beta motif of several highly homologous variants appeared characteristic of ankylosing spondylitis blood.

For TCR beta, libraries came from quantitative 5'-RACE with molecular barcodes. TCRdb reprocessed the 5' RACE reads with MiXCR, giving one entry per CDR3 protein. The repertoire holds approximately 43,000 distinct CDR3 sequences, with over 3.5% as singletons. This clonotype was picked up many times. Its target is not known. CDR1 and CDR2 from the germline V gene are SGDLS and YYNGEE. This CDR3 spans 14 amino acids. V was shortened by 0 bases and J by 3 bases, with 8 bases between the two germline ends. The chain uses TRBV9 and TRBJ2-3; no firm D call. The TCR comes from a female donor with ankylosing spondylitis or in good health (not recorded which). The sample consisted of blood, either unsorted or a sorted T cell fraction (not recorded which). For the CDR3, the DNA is TGTGCCAGCAGCGTAGAATCCCCGACAGATACGCAGTATTTT. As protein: CASSVESPTDTQYF.